These T cell receptor beta chains were read from a single sample in a study of cytomegalovirus exposure and HLA in healthy donors. Generated by immunoSEQ multiplex PCR, the TCRdb table keeps only in-frame clones and is missing some. The sample lists about 170,000 clones, nearly 80% occurring once. Sequenced input: PBMCs. The receptors shown here come from a woman aged 45-60 years in good health and CMV-seropositive. Both conserved end residues are part of each CDR3. D genes are given only for firm matches.

TRBJ1-3	-	TRBV2	TGTGCCAGCAGTGAAGACAGGGTCTCTGGAAACACCATATATTTT	CASSEDRVSGNTIYF
TRBJ2-5	-	TRBV28	TGTGCCAGCAGTTTGGGGGGCCAAGAGACCCAGTACTTC	CASSLGGQETQYF
TRBJ1-1	-	TRBV28	TGTGCCAGCAGCCCCAGACTAACTGAAGCTTTCTTT	CASSPRLTEAFF
TRBJ2-7	TRBD1	TRBV19	TGTGCCAGTAGCAGGACAGGGGCCTACGAGCAGTACTTC	CASSRTGAYEQYF
TRBJ2-7	TRBD2	TRBV11-2	TGTGCCAGCAGCCTGACCCCAGCGGGAGGGTACGAGCAGTACTTC	CASSLTPAGGYEQYF
TRBJ1-1	TRBD1	TRBV7-2	TGTGCCAGCAGCCCCGGACAGGGGGCCGGGAGTACTGAAGCTTTCTTT	CASSPGQGAGSTEAFF
TRBJ2-4	TRBD2	TRBV4-3	TGCGCCAGCAGTCTCCTGGCCGGGGGGGAAAACATTCAGTACTTC	CASSLLAGGENIQYF
TRBJ2-1	-	TRBV28	TGTGCCAGCACCATGGACAGTTTGTTAAATGAGCAGTTCTTC	CASTMDSLLNEQFF
TRBJ2-1	-	TRBV5-1	TGCGCCAGCAGCTTGGGCACCGCTAGCAATGAGCAGTTCTTC	CASSLGTASNEQFF
TRBJ2-6	-	TRBV27	TGTGCCAGCAGAAATAGCGGCAGCTCTGGGGCCAACGTCCTGACTTTC	CASRNSGSSGANVLTF
TRBJ1-1	-	TRBV28	TGTGCCAGCATAACGGTATCCGTGGACACTGAAGCTTTCTTT	CASITVSVDTEAFF
TRBJ2-1	TRBD2	TRBV7-2	TGTGCCAGCAGAAATATCGGGGGGAGGGGCGCCTACAATGAGCAGTTCTTC	CASRNIGGRGAYNEQFF
TRBJ1-5	-	TRBV7-6	TGTGCCAGCAGCTTAGTCACCGGGCAGCCCCAGCATTTT	CASSLVTGQPQHF
TRBJ2-7	TRBD1	TRBV7-9	TGTGCCAGCAGCCCGAGGACAGGGAGACCCTACGAGCAGTACTTC	CASSPRTGRPYEQYF